One and the same sample provided the 5 T cell receptor beta chains below, sequenced in a study of shared clonotypes between healthy human individuals. Using immunoSEQ multiplex PCR, the repertoire was profiled, and TCRdb retains in-frame clones only, with some absent. The table has 2 million to 2.5 million clones, approximately 93% seen once. Sequenced input: naive CD4+ T cells from PBMCs. The subset is: CD45RA+ positively selected. The receptors derive from a man between 18 and 35 years old in good health. Some clones in this sample may be carry-over from other donors' samples.

The chain is built from TRBV20-1 and TRBJ1-2, with TRBD1 matching 9 bases. With V trimmed by 5 bases and J by 7 bases, 2 bases remained unmatched. The CDR3 contains 11 residues. CDR1 DFQATT and CDR2 SNEGSKA come from the germline V gene (reference sequence). The CDR3 DNA follows: TGCAGTGCTGGGACAGGGACTGGCTACACCTTC. It codes for CSAGTGTGYTF.

The rearrangement uses TRBV19 and TRBJ2-7; 8 bases line up with TRBD1. There are 13 residues in the CDR3. J lost 3 bases, V lost 4 bases, and 2 bases had no gene match. The germline V gene encodes CDR1 LNHDA and CDR2 SQIVND (reference sequence). CDR3 in amino acids: CASSRGQVYEQYF. In DNA, the CDR3 is TGTGCCAGTAGTAGGGGACAGGTCTACGAGCAGTACTTC.

V gene TRBV5-1 combines with J gene TRBJ2-7; 11 bases match TRBD1. Germline-derived CDR1 and CDR2 are SGHRS and YFSETQ. This CDR3 has 15 residues. V shed 4 bases and J 6 bases; nucleotides not matched to a gene: 9. The CDR3 nucleotides are TGCGCCAGCAGCACCGGACAGGGGGCTTGGGGCGAGCAGTACTTC. It encodes CASSTGQGAWGEQYF.

This rearrangement joins TRBV5-1 to TRBJ1-2, with TRBD1 as a possible D gene (6 bases). The V end was cut by 2 bases, the J end by 8 bases, with 13 bases between. This CDR3 has 13 amino acids. Germline CDR1 is SGHRS and CDR2 is YFSETQ. CDR3 coding DNA: TGCGCCAGCAGCTTCGGGACATCGGAGGGCTACACCTTC. Amino acid sequence: CASSFGTSEGYTF.

This clone was picked up one time. The rearrangement uses TRBV10-2 and TRBJ2-3, with 8 nucleotides matching TRBD1. Trimming took 7 bases from V and 0 from J; bases not matched to a gene: 15. The CDR3 length is 18 residues. CDR1 is WSHSY and CDR2 is SAAADI in the germline V gene. The CDR3 sequence is CASKRTLGTGPSTDTQYF. In DNA, the CDR3 is TGCGCCAGCAAAAGGACCCTAGGGACAGGCCCTAGCACAGATACGCAGTATTTT.